This is a list of T cell receptor beta chains from one sample in a study of cytomegalovirus exposure and HLA in healthy donors. Data came from immunoSEQ multiplex PCR; TCRdb stores just in-frame clones and leaves some out. This sample has roughly 190,000 clones, with 74% found just once. Specimen: PBMCs. Source of these receptors: a woman in her twenties or thirties in good health and CMV-seropositive. CDR3s include the opening cysteine and the closing phenylalanine or tryptophan. The D gene is left open where the match is weak. The size entry is marked missing in some rows and otherwise reads once, few, many or a size class.

j_gene: TRBJ1-1; v_gene: TRBV28; abundance: .; d_gene: .; CDR3nt: TGTGCCAGCAGTTTACCGGGGTGTGAAGCTTTCTTT; CDR3aa: CASSLPGCEAFF
j_gene: TRBJ1-2; v_gene: TRBV6-4; abundance: .; d_gene: .; CDR3nt: TGTGCCAGCAGTGGCCGGACTGACTATGGCTACACCTTC; CDR3aa: CASSGRTDYGYTF
j_gene: TRBJ2-2; v_gene: TRBV5-4; abundance: .; d_gene: TRBD2; CDR3nt: TGTGCCAGCATGAGGCTAGCGGGAGCGGCGGGCACCGGGGAGCTGTTTTTT; CDR3aa: CASMRLAGAAGTGELFF
j_gene: TRBJ1-1; v_gene: TRBV7-6; abundance: .; d_gene: TRBD1; CDR3nt: TGTGCCAGCAGCGTCGAACAGGGGTTGAACACTGAAGCTTTCTTT; CDR3aa: CASSVEQGLNTEAFF
j_gene: TRBJ2-3; v_gene: TRBV29-1; abundance: .; d_gene: TRBD2; CDR3nt: TGCTGCACAACGGGGGGGGTAGATACGCAGTATTTT; CDR3aa: CCTTGGVDTQYF
j_gene: TRBJ2-3; v_gene: TRBV19; abundance: .; d_gene: TRBD1; CDR3nt: TGTGCCAGCAGGACAGGGGCGGAAGATACGCAGTATTTT; CDR3aa: CASRTGAEDTQYF
j_gene: TRBJ2-1; v_gene: TRBV27; abundance: .; d_gene: .; CDR3nt: TGTGCCAGCAGTTCCTGGACTGAGTTCAGCTACAATGAGCAGTTCTTC; CDR3aa: CASSSWTEFSYNEQFF
j_gene: TRBJ2-5; v_gene: TRBV4-1; abundance: once; d_gene: .; CDR3nt: TGCGCCAGCAGCCCCCGACAGACACCCCGGGAGACCCAGTACTTC; CDR3aa: CASSPRQTPRETQYF
j_gene: TRBJ2-7; v_gene: TRBV6-1; abundance: .; d_gene: TRBD1; CDR3nt: TGTGCCAGCAGTTCCACAGGGGTCCACGAGCAGTACTTC; CDR3aa: CASSSTGVHEQYF
j_gene: TRBJ1-5; v_gene: TRBV13; abundance: .; d_gene: .; CDR3nt: TGTGCCAGCAGCTCTCGGACAGAGGGCCTTGCAGGGGAGCCCCAGCATTTT; CDR3aa: CASSSRTEGLAGEPQHF
j_gene: TRBJ2-3; v_gene: TRBV6-1; abundance: .; d_gene: TRBD2; CDR3nt: TGTGCCAGCAAGGAGGGAGGGGACACAGATACGCAGTATTTT; CDR3aa: CASKEGGDTDTQYF
j_gene: TRBJ2-3; v_gene: TRBV7-9; abundance: .; d_gene: TRBD2; CDR3nt: TGTGCCAGCAGGAAGGGACTAGCGGGAGGTATCACAGGTACGCAGTATTTT; CDR3aa: CASRKGLAGGITGTQYF
j_gene: TRBJ1-2; v_gene: TRBV7-9; abundance: .; d_gene: .; CDR3nt: TGTGCCAGCAGCTTAGCGAAGGCAGGGGATAACTATGGCTACACCTTC; CDR3aa: CASSLAKAGDNYGYTF
j_gene: TRBJ2-7; v_gene: TRBV5-6; abundance: .; d_gene: TRBD1; CDR3nt: TGTGCCAGCAGTTTTAATTACAGGGGCGAGCAGTACTTC; CDR3aa: CASSFNYRGEQYF
j_gene: TRBJ1-4; v_gene: TRBV19; abundance: .; d_gene: .; CDR3nt: TGTGCCAGTAGTTCCCGACTCTTCCCTCTAAAATCAAATGAAAAACTGTTTTTT; CDR3aa: CASSSRLFPLKSNEKLFF
j_gene: TRBJ2-1; v_gene: TRBV18; abundance: few; d_gene: TRBD2; CDR3nt: TGTGCCAGCTCTCTTGGGACTAGAAACAATGAGCAGTTCTTC; CDR3aa: CASSLGTRNNEQFF
j_gene: TRBJ2-7; v_gene: TRBV5-3; abundance: .; d_gene: TRBD2; CDR3nt: TGTGCCAGAAGCAAGGGACTAGCGGGATCCCACGAGCAGTACTTC; CDR3aa: CARSKGLAGSHEQYF
j_gene: TRBJ1-3; v_gene: TRBV6-5; abundance: once; d_gene: .; CDR3nt: TGTGCCAGCAGTTCGGACAGCCGTAGCTCTGGAAACACCATATATTTT; CDR3aa: CASSSDSRSSGNTIYF
j_gene: TRBJ2-2; v_gene: TRBV28; abundance: .; d_gene: TRBD1; CDR3nt: TGTGCCAGCAGCTTGGGACAGACGAACACCGGGGAGCTGTTTTTT; CDR3aa: CASSLGQTNTGELFF
j_gene: TRBJ1-1; v_gene: TRBV27; abundance: few; d_gene: .; CDR3nt: TGTGCCAGCACCCCGGGGGCAGGGAGGGTGAACACTGAAGCTTTCTTT; CDR3aa: CASTPGAGRVNTEAFF
j_gene: TRBJ1-1; v_gene: TRBV28; abundance: .; d_gene: .; CDR3nt: TGTGCCAGTTACACTCGGGGGGACACTGAAGCTTTCTTT; CDR3aa: CASYTRGDTEAFF
j_gene: TRBJ2-5; v_gene: TRBV18; abundance: .; d_gene: .; CDR3nt: TGTGCCAGCTCACCCCCGGGACAAGAGACCCAGTACTTC; CDR3aa: CASSPPGQETQYF
j_gene: TRBJ1-2; v_gene: TRBV6-6; abundance: once; d_gene: TRBD1; CDR3nt: TGTGCCAGCAGTTCCGTTGGACAGGGCGGTCATGGCTACACCTTC; CDR3aa: CASSSVGQGGHGYTF
j_gene: TRBJ2-7; v_gene: TRBV7-9; abundance: .; d_gene: TRBD2; CDR3nt: TGTGCCAGCAGCTTCTGGGAGGGAGACGAGCAGTACTTC; CDR3aa: CASSFWEGDEQYF
j_gene: TRBJ2-1; v_gene: TRBV18; abundance: .; d_gene: .; CDR3nt: TGTGCCAGCTCACCTAGGGAGAGGCGGTACAATGAGCAGTTCTTC; CDR3aa: CASSPRERRYNEQFF
j_gene: TRBJ2-2; v_gene: TRBV7-9; abundance: .; d_gene: .; CDR3nt: TGTTCCAGCAGCTTCCGAGGGGGAATGAACACCGGGGAGCTGTTTTTT; CDR3aa: CSSSFRGGMNTGELFF
j_gene: TRBJ2-7; v_gene: TRBV5-4; abundance: .; d_gene: .; CDR3nt: TGTGCCAGCAGCTTAGTCAGTTCCTACGAGCAGTACTTC; CDR3aa: CASSLVSSYEQYF
j_gene: TRBJ1-2; v_gene: TRBV27; abundance: .; d_gene: .; CDR3nt: TGTGCCAGCAGTTCCAGGTTGGGGGCAGGATACTATGGCTACACCTTC; CDR3aa: CASSSRLGAGYYGYTF
j_gene: TRBJ1-2; v_gene: TRBV28; abundance: few; d_gene: TRBD1; CDR3nt: TGTGCCAGCAGTGCGTGGGACAGGGACTATGGCTACACCTTC; CDR3aa: CASSAWDRDYGYTF
j_gene: TRBJ1-1; v_gene: TRBV18; abundance: few; d_gene: .; CDR3nt: TGTGCCAGCTCACCAGTTGGTAACATGAACACTGAAGCTTTCTTT; CDR3aa: CASSPVGNMNTEAFF
j_gene: TRBJ2-1; v_gene: TRBV5-4; abundance: .; d_gene: TRBD2; CDR3nt: TGTGCCAGCAGCTTGGTTGGTACTAGCGGGAGGGTCGAGCAGTTCTTC; CDR3aa: CASSLVGTSGRVEQFF
j_gene: TRBJ1-2; v_gene: TRBV28; abundance: .; d_gene: .; CDR3nt: TGTGCCAGCCGTCGGGGGGGAAATAACTATGGCTACACCTTC; CDR3aa: CASRRGGNNYGYTF
j_gene: TRBJ2-2; v_gene: TRBV28; abundance: once; d_gene: TRBD1; CDR3nt: TGTGCCAGCAGTCCACTCGGGACAGGGAGGCACACCGGGGAGCTGTTTTTT; CDR3aa: CASSPLGTGRHTGELFF
j_gene: TRBJ2-3; v_gene: TRBV27; abundance: .; d_gene: TRBD2; CDR3nt: TGTGCCAGCAGTTTATTGGGGGAGGGATGGGATACGCAGTATTTT; CDR3aa: CASSLLGEGWDTQYF
j_gene: TRBJ1-1; v_gene: TRBV6-1; abundance: .; d_gene: TRBD1; CDR3nt: TGTGCCAGCAGGGTGCAGGGGGACACTGAAGCTTTCTTT; CDR3aa: CASRVQGDTEAFF
j_gene: TRBJ2-1; v_gene: TRBV11-2; abundance: few; d_gene: .; CDR3nt: TGTGCCAGCAGTTCGAATGAGCAGTTCTTC; CDR3aa: CASSSNEQFF
j_gene: TRBJ2-1; v_gene: TRBV5-4; abundance: few; d_gene: .; CDR3nt: TGTGCCAGCAGCCCTGGCGGCCATGAGCAGTTCTTC; CDR3aa: CASSPGGHEQFF
j_gene: TRBJ2-7; v_gene: TRBV10-3; abundance: .; d_gene: TRBD2; CDR3nt: TGTGCCATCAGTGCCGGTACACCCGGACTAGTTTCCTACGAGCAGTACTTC; CDR3aa: CAISAGTPGLVSYEQYF
j_gene: TRBJ2-7; v_gene: TRBV7-9; abundance: few; d_gene: TRBD2; CDR3nt: TGTGCCAGCAGCGGGACTACTAGCGGGAGGGACGAGCAGTACTTC; CDR3aa: CASSGTTSGRDEQYF
j_gene: TRBJ2-7; v_gene: TRBV5-1; abundance: few; d_gene: .; CDR3nt: TGCGCCAGCAGCTTTACACCACCACTCAGGGAAATTAGCTACGAGCAGTACTTC; CDR3aa: CASSFTPPLREISYEQYF
j_gene: TRBJ2-1; v_gene: TRBV2; abundance: .; d_gene: TRBD2; CDR3nt: TGTGCCAGCAGTGATTTAGCGGGAGGATCCTACAATGAGCAGTTCTTC; CDR3aa: CASSDLAGGSYNEQFF
j_gene: TRBJ1-1; v_gene: TRBV28; abundance: few; d_gene: TRBD1; CDR3nt: TGTGCCAGCAGTTTAGGGACAGTGAGGAACACTGAAGCTTTCTTT; CDR3aa: CASSLGTVRNTEAFF
j_gene: TRBJ2-1; v_gene: TRBV5-4; abundance: .; d_gene: TRBD2; CDR3nt: TGTGCCAGCAGCTTGGCCGTAGTGACTAGCGGGAGGGGGGATGAGCAGTTCTTC; CDR3aa: CASSLAVVTSGRGDEQFF
j_gene: TRBJ1-1; v_gene: TRBV11-2; abundance: .; d_gene: .; CDR3nt: TGTGCCAGCAGCTTAGGCCGGGGAAACACTGAAGCTTTCTTT; CDR3aa: CASSLGRGNTEAFF
j_gene: TRBJ2-5; v_gene: TRBV4-2; abundance: few; d_gene: TRBD2; CDR3nt: TGTGCCAGCAGCCAACGACTAGCGGGACCCCAAGAGACCCAGTACTTC; CDR3aa: CASSQRLAGPQETQYF
j_gene: TRBJ2-1; v_gene: TRBV6-1; abundance: once; d_gene: TRBD1; CDR3nt: TGTGCCAGCAGATTGACAGGGACCCTCTGGAGTGAGCAGTTCTTC; CDR3aa: CASRLTGTLWSEQFF